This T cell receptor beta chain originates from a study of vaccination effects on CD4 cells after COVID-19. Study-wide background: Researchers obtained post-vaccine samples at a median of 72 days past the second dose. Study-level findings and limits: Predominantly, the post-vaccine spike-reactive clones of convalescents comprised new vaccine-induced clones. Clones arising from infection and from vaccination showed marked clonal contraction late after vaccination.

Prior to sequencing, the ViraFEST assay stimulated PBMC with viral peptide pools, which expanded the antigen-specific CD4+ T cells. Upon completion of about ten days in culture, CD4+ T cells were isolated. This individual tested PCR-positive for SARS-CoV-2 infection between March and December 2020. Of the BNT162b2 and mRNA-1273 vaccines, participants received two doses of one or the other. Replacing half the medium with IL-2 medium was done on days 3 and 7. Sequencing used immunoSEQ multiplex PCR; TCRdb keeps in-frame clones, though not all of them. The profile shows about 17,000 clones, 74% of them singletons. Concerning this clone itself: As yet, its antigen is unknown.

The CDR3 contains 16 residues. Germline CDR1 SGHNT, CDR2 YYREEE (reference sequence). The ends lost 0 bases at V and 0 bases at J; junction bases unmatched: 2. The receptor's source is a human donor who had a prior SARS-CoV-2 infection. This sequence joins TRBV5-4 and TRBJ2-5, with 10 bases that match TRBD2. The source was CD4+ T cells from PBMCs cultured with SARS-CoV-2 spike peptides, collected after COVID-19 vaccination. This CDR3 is CASSLGLAGDQETQYF. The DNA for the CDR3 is TGTGCCAGCAGCTTGGGGCTAGCGGGGGACCAAGAGACCCAGTACTTC.